The 21 T cell receptor beta chains below were found in one sample sequenced in a study of T-cell reconstitution after alpha-beta-depleted transplantation in children. Unique molecular identifiers were incorporated during preparation of the TCRbeta library. From the PCR reads, TCRdb called clonotypes with MiXCR, one entry per CDR3 protein. The sample lists 700,000 to 950,000 distinct CDR3 sequences; about 15% were seen once. Sequenced here: PBMCs, mostly from graft donor cells, sampled 360 days after TCRalphabeta/CD19-depleted stem cell transplant. These receptors came from a male patient younger than 18 who had a stem cell transplant for acute lymphoblastic leukemia, so the T cells may come from the graft donor.

The CDR3 DNA reads TGCGCCAGCAGCCCCACCGGGACTAGCGGAAACGAGCAGTACTTC. This encodes CASSPTGTSGNEQYF. The gene calls are TRBV4-1 and TRBJ2-7; 11 nucleotides line up with TRBD2. Germline CDR1 reads MGHRA; CDR2 reads YSYEKL. V shed 4 bases and J 5 bases; nucleotides not matched to a gene: 7. The CDR3 runs to 15 residues.

There are a few counts of this clonotype. The chain couples TRBV7-9 to TRBJ2-1; D is unresolved. V dropped 4 bases and J dropped 5 bases, with 9 bases sitting between them. CDR1 is SEHNR, CDR2 FQNEAQ, per germline (reference sequence). CDR3 size: 13 residues. CDR3 loop: CASSSGNDNEQFF. The CDR3 bases are TGTGCCAGCAGCTCGGGCAACGACAATGAGCAGTTCTTC.

This clonotype was seen more than once but under ten times. The rearrangement joins TRBV27 to TRBJ2-7, with D perhaps matching TRBD2 (6 bases). CDR1 and CDR2 (germline): MNHEY, SMNVEV (reference sequence). V lost 6 bases and J lost 2, with 14 bases in between. The CDR3 has 14 amino acids. The CDR3 sequence: CASSLGASAYEQYF. CDR3 coding DNA: TGTGCCAGCAGCCTTGGGGCTAGCGCCTACGAGCAGTACTTC.

The sample holds a few counts of this clonotype. The J gene is TRBJ2-7, the V gene TRBV27, with D unresolved. V shed 11 bases and J shed 3 bases, with 14 bases lying between them. CDR3 length: 12 residues. Per germline, CDR1 MNHEY and CDR2 SMNVEV (reference sequence). This chain's CDR3 is CASRGASYEQYF. DNA of the CDR3: TGTGCCTCTAGAGGTGCGAGCTACGAGCAGTACTTC.

This sequence joins TRBV7-6 and TRBJ1-1, with 10 bases matching TRBD1. This CDR3 has 18 amino acids. Unmatched junction bases numbered 11, after V lost 0 bases and J lost 4 bases. Germline loops: CDR1 SGHVS, CDR2 FNYEAQ. DNA for the CDR3: TGTGCCAGCAGCTTAGCGCTTGCCGGGACAGGGGCTTTCACTGAAGCTTTCTTT. Translation gives CASSLALAGTGAFTEAFF.

This clonotype was found a few times. V and J are TRBV3-1 and TRBJ2-2, with TRBD2 identical over 10 bases. From germline, CDR1 is LGHDT and CDR2 YNNKEL (reference sequence). The CDR3 length is 17 residues. After removal of 3 bases from V and 4 bases from J, the junction contained 8 bases not matched to a gene. Written as DNA, the CDR3 is TGTGCCAGCAGCCATCTCAAACTAGCGGGAACCACCGGGGAGCTGTTTTTT. Amino acid sequence: CASSHLKLAGTTGELFF.

The V and J genes are TRBV12-3 or TRBV12-4 and TRBJ1-1; TRBD1 matches at 8 bases. This CDR3 contains 15 residues. V was clipped by 7 bases and J by 0 bases; unmatched bases: 7. CDR3 sequence (DNA): TGTGCCAGCACTCCACAGGGGGTTATGAACACTGAAGCTTTCTTT. Protein sequence: CASTPQGVMNTEAFF.

This clonotype was observed a few times. The chain is built from TRBV5-5 and TRBJ2-3; D uncertain. Germline CDR1 reads SGHKS; CDR2 reads YYEKEE (reference sequence). CDR3 size: 13 residues. Between the trimmed V and J ends, which lost 2 bases and 2 bases, there was a span of 6 bases. CDR3 in amino acids: CASSFDNTDTQYF. The CDR3 DNA follows: TGTGCCAGCAGCTTTGACAACACAGATACGCAGTATTTT. Full variable domain (rest looked up from reference TRBV5-5 and TRBJ2-3): DAGVTQSPTHLIKTRGQQVTLRCSPISGHKSVSWYQQVLGQGPQFIFQYYEKEERGRGNFPDRFSARQFPNYSSELNVNALLLGDSALYLCASSFDNTDTQYFGPGTRLTVL.

V gene TRBV29-1 combines with J gene TRBJ1-2, with TRBD1 identical over 8 bases. Germline-derived CDR1 and CDR2 are SQVTM and ANQGSEA. Losses at the gene ends were 4 bases for V and 7 bases for J; bases not matched to a gene: 17. The CDR3 sequence is 16 residues long. DNA of the CDR3: TGCAGCGTTGGGGGGGGGACAGGCACCCCCAGGGGTGGCTACACCTTC. Translated: CSVGGGTGTPRGGYTF.

The chain joins TRBV12-3 or TRBV12-4 to TRBJ2-1; D not resolved. This CDR3 is built from 14 residues. V lost 10 bases and J lost 7, with 20 bases in between. CDR3 in amino acids: CATWASALGNEQFF. For the CDR3, the DNA is TGTGCCACCTGGGCCTCAGCCCTAGGGAATGAGCAGTTCTTC.

Points on this clonotype: An end of the junction differs from the germline gene, which may be a read error. The chain couples TRBV4-1 to TRBJ2-7; 7 bases align to TRBD2. In germline, CDR1 is MGHRA, CDR2 YSYEKL. The length of the CDR3 is 17 residues. The CDR3 region has the DNA TGCGCCAGCAGCCCCCCGGGAGGTAGCGGGCTGGATTACGAGCGGTACTTC. Protein: CASSPPGGSGLDYERYF.

There are many counts of this clonotype. The genes are TRBV14 and TRBJ2-7, with 11 bases matching TRBD2. Trimming cost V 3 bases and J 3 bases; bases outside gene matches: 19. This CDR3 comprises 20 residues. Germline CDR1 SGHDN, CDR2 FVKESK. CDR3 sequence (DNA): TGTGCCAGCAGCCAGCCCCAGCAAAACCCTCGACTAGCGGGGTACTACGAGCAGTACTTC. Its translation is CASSQPQQNPRLAGYYEQYF.

This clonotype was counted only a few times. This rearrangement joins TRBV23-1 to TRBJ2-3; possibly TRBD1 for D (6 bases). Being an ORF, TRBV23-1 has a function that is uncertain. Trimming took off 1 base at V and 0 bases at J, with 17 bases between the two ends. The CDR3 has 18 residues. CDR3 protein: CASSQYLRTATSTDTQYF. CDR3 nucleotide sequence: TGCGCCAGCAGTCAATACTTGAGGACAGCTACTAGCACAGATACGCAGTATTTT.

This clonotype appeared a few times. This chain links TRBV28 with TRBJ2-1; D is ambiguous. This CDR3 is 13 amino acids long. In germline, CDR1 is MDHEN, CDR2 SYDVKM. The germline V and J ends were trimmed by 1 base and 8 bases, with 9 bases remaining between them. The CDR3 here is CASSLSHRDEQFF. CDR3 coding DNA: TGTGCCAGCAGTTTATCCCACCGAGATGAGCAGTTCTTC.

This clonotype appeared a few times. V usage is TRBV18 and J usage is TRBJ2-7; 7 bases match TRBD2. The CDR3 loop spans 13 amino acids. In germline, CDR1 is KGHSH, CDR2 LQKENI. After removal of 2 bases from V and 6 bases from J, the junction contained 4 bases not matched to a gene. The CDR3 DNA reads TGTGCCAGCTCACCATTGGCGGGAGCCGAGCAGTACTTC. Translated: CASSPLAGAEQYF. The full variable domain, with the rest looked up from reference TRBV18 and TRBJ2-7, is NAGVMQNPRHLVRRRGQEARLRCSPMKGHSHVYWYRQLPEEGLKFMVYLQKENIIDESGMPKERFSAEFPKEGPSILRIQQVVRGDSAAYFCASSPLAGAEQYFGPGTRLTVT.

Only a few counts were recorded for this clonotype. The CDR3: CASSSAGTGGLEAFF. CDR3 DNA sequence: TGTGCCAGCAGTTCCGCGGGGACAGGGGGCTTGGAAGCTTTCTTT. The rearrangement uses TRBV28 and TRBJ1-1, with TRBD1 matching over 12 bases. Germline-derived CDR1 and CDR2 are MDHEN and SYDVKM. V was pared by 4 bases and J by 8 bases, with 8 bases of the junction left unmatched. This CDR3 is 15 amino acids long. The variable domain in full, completed from reference TRBV28 and TRBJ1-1, reads DVKVTQSSRYLVKRTGEKVFLECVQDMDHENMFWYRQDPGLGLRLIYFSYDVKMKEKGDIPEGYSVSREKKERFSLILESASTNQTSMYLCASSSAGTGGLEAFFGQGTRLTVV.

The table lists this clonotype with a few counts. The chain links TRBV3-1 to TRBJ2-7, with D perhaps TRBD2 (6 bases). The length of the CDR3 is 17 residues. Germline CDR1 is LGHDT and CDR2 is YNNKEL (reference sequence). Trimming pared 0 bases from V and 4 bases from J, leaving 19 bases between. The CDR3 coding sequence is TGTGCCAGCAGCCAAGAAGGGAGTGGGGGTGGGGGGTACGAGCAGTACTTC. Its protein product is CASSQEGSGGGGYEQYF.

In this sample, this clonotype turned up a few times. The CDR3 loop is CASSLLTSGRTPYEQYF. The CDR3 nucleotides are TGTGCCAGCAGCCTATTGACTAGCGGGAGAACCCCATACGAGCAGTACTTC. The rearrangement uses TRBV4-2 and TRBJ2-7, with TRBD2 identical over 12 bases. This CDR3 has 17 amino acids. From germline, CDR1 is LGHNA and CDR2 YNFKEQ. V lost 4 bases and J lost 4; bases outside the gene matches: 11.

The genes are TRBV11-2 and TRBJ1-2; D remains ambiguous. CDR1 is SGHAT, CDR2 FQNNGV, per germline. Trimming took off 1 base at V and 2 bases at J, with 11 bases between the two ends. CDR3 length: 15 amino acids. The CDR3 region has the DNA TGTGCCAGCAGCTTAGTCCGGGGTTCGAACTATGGCTACACCTTC. Translated, it gives CASSLVRGSNYGYTF.

This clonotype was seen repeatedly, ten times or more. The rearrangement uses TRBV24-1 and TRBJ2-3; 11 bases agree with TRBD2. V shed 3 bases and J 6 bases; nucleotides not matched to a gene: 7. The germline gives CDR1 KGHDR, CDR2 SFDVKD. CDR3 size: 16 residues. CDR3 nucleotide sequence: TGTGCCACCAGTGATAATAGCGGGAGGGCCGTGGATACGCAGTATTTT. Encoded protein: CATSDNSGRAVDTQYF.

There are many counts of this clonotype. The rearrangement joins TRBV7-8 to TRBJ2-1; tentatively, D is TRBD2 (6 bases). The CDR3 sequence is 20 residues long. V was shortened by 0 bases and J by 3 bases, with 24 bases between the two germline ends. Germline V CDR1 and CDR2: SGHVS, FQNEAQ. CDR3 DNA: TGTGCCAGCAGCTTAGCGCTAACGGGGAGAGCGGGCGCCCTCTACAATGAGCAGTTCTTC. Its translation is CASSLALTGRAGALYNEQFF.